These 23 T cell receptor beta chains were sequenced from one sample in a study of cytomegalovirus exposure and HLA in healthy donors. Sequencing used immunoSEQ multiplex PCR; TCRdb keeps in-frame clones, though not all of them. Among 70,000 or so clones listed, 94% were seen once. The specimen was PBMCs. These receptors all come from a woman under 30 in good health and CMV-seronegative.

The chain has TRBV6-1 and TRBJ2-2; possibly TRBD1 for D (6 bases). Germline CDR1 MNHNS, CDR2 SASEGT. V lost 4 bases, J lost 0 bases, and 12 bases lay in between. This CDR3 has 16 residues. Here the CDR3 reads CASSATGGANTGELFF. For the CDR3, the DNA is TGTGCCAGCAGTGCGACAGGCGGTGCGAACACCGGGGAGCTGTTTTTT.

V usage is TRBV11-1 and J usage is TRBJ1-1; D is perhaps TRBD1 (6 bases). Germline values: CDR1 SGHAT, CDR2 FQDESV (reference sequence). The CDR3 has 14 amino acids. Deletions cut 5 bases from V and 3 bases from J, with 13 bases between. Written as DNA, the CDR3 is TGTGCCAGCAGCAAAACAGGGCTGTACACTGAAGCTTTCTTT. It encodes CASSKTGLYTEAFF.

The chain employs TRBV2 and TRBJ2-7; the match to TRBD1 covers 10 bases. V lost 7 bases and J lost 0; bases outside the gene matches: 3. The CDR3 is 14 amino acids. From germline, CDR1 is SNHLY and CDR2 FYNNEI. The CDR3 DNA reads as TGTGCCAGCAAGTGGGACAGGGGCTCCTACGAGCAGTACTTC. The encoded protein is CASKWDRGSYEQYF. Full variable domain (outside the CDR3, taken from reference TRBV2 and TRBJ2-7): EPEVTQTPSHQVTQMGQEVILRCVPISNHLYFYWYRQILGQKVEFLVSFYNNEISEKSEIFDDQFSVERPDGSNFTLKIRSTKLEDSAMYFCASKWDRGSYEQYFGPGTRLTVT.

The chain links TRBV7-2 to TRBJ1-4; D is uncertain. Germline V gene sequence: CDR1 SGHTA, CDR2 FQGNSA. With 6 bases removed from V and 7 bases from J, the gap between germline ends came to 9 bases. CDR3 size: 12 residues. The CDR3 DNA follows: TGTGCCAGCAGTTCTAACAGTGAAAAACTGTTTTTT. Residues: CASSSNSEKLFF.

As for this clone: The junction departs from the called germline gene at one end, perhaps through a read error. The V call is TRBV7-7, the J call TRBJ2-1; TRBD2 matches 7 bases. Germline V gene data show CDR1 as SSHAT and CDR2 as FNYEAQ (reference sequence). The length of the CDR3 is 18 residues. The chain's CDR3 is CASSLGVISSGYYNEQFF. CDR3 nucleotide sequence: TGTGCTAGCAGCTTAGGGGTCATTTCTAGCGGATACTACAATGAGCAGTTCTTC.

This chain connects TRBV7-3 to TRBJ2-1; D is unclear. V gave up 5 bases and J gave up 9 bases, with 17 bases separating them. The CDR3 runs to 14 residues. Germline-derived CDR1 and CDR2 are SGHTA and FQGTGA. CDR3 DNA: TGTGCCAGCAGCCCGACCGTAGACAAGAGTGAGCAGTTCTTC. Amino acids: CASSPTVDKSEQFF.

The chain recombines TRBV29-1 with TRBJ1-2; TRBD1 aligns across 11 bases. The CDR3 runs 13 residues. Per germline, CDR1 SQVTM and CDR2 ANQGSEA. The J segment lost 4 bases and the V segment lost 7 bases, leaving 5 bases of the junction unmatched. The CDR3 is CSARDRGSYGYTF. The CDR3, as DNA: TGCAGCGCCCGGGACAGGGGGTCCTATGGCTACACCTTC.

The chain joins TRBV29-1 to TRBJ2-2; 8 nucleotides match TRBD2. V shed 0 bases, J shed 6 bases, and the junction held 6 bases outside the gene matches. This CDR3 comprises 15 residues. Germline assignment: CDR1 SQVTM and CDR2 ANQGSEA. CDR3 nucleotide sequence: TGCAGCGTTGAAGAACGGGGGGGGAAGTCCGGGGAGCTGTTTTTT. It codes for CSVEERGGKSGELFF.

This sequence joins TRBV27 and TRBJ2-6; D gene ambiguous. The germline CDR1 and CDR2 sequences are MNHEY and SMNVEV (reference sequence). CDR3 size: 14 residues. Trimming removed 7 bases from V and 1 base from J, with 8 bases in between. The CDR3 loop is CASTVKSGANVLTF. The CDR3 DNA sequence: TGTGCCAGCACGGTCAAGTCTGGGGCCAACGTCCTGACTTTC.

The CDR3 sequence is CASSLAGVGRVAKNIQYF. The CDR3 bases are TGTGCCAGCAGTTTAGCAGGGGTGGGGCGGGTAGCCAAAAACATTCAGTACTTC. The chain couples TRBV28 to TRBJ2-4; a possible D gene is TRBD1 (6 bases). Trimming left V 2 bases short and J 0 bases short, with 17 bases between. Germline V gene sequence: CDR1 MDHEN, CDR2 SYDVKM. The CDR3 covers 18 residues.

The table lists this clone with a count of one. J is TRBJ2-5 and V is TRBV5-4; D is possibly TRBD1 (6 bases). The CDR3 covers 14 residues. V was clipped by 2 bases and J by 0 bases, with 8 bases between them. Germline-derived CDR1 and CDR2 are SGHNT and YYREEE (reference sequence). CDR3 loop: CASSFRTDQETQYF. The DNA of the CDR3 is TGTGCCAGCAGCTTCAGGACAGACCAAGAGACCCAGTACTTC.

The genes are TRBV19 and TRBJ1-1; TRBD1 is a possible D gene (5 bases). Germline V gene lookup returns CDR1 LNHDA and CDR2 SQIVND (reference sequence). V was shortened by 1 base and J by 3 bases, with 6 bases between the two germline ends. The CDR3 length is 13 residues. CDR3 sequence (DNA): TGTGCCAGTAGTATAGGGGGGGACACTGAAGCTTTCTTT. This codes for CASSIGGDTEAFF.

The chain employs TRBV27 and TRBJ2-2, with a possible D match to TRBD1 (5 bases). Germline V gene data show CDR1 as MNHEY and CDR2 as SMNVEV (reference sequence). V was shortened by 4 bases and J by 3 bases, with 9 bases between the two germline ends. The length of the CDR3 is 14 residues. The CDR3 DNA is TGTGCCAGCAGTTGGTTCAGGGACACCGGGGAGCTGTTTTTT. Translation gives CASSWFRDTGELFF.

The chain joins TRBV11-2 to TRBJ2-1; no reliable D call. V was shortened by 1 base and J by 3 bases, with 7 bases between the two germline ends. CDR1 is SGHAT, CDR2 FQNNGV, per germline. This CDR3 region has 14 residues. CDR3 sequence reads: CASSLAQNYNEQFF. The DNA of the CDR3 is TGTGCCAGCAGCTTAGCGCAGAACTACAATGAGCAGTTCTTC.

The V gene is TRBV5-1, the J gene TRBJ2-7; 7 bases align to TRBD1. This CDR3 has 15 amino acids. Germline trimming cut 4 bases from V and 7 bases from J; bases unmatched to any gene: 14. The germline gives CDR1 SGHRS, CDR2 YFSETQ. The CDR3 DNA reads TGCGCCAGCAGCACCGAACCGACCCAGGACAGGGAGCAGTACTTC. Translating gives CASSTEPTQDREQYF.

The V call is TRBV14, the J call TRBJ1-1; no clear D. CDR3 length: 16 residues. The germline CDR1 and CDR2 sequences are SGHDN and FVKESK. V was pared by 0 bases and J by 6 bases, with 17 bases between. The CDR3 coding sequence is TGTGCCAGCAGCCAAGATAGGAGGGCGTATGGGGCTGAAGCTTTCTTT. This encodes CASSQDRRAYGAEAFF. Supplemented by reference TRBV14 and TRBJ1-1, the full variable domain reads EAGVTQFPSHSVIEKGQTVTLRCDPISGHDNLYWYRRVMGKEIKFLLHFVKESKQDESGMPNNRFLAERTGGTYSTLKVQPAELEDSGVYFCASSQDRRAYGAEAFFGQGTRLTVV.

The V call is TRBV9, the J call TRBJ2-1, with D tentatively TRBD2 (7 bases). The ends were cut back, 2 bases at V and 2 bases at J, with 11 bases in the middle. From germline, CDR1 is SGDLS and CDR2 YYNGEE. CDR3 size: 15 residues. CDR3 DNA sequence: TGTGCCAGCAGCGTCCGGGGGGCGCCCTACAATGAGCAGTTCTTC. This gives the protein CASSVRGAPYNEQFF. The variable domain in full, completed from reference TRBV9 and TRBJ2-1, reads DSGVTQTPKHLITATGQRVTLRCSPRSGDLSVYWYQQSLDQGLQFLIQYYNGEERAKGNILERFSAQQFPDLHSELNLSSLELGDSALYFCASSVRGAPYNEQFFGPGTRLTVL.

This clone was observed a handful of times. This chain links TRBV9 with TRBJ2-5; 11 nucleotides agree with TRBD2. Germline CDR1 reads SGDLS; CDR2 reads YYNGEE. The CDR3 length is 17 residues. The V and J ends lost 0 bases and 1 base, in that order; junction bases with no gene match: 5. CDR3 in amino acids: CASSVAHSGGAQETQYF. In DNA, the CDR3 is TGTGCCAGCAGCGTAGCCCATAGCGGGGGGGCCCAAGAGACCCAGTACTTC.

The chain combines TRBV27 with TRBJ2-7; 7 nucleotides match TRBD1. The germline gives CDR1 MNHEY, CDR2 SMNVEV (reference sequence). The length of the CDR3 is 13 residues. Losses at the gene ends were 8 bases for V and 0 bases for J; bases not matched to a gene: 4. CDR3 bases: TGTGCCAGCGCGGACAGGTCCTCCTACGAGCAGTACTTC. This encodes CASADRSSYEQYF.

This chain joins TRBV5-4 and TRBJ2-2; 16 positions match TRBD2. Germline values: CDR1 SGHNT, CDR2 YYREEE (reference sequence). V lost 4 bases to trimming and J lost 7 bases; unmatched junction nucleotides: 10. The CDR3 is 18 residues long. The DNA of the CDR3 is TGTGCCAGCAGCGCGGGACTAGCGGGAGGGCCGGGCGGCGGGGAGCTGTTTTTT. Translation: CASSAGLAGGPGGGELFF.

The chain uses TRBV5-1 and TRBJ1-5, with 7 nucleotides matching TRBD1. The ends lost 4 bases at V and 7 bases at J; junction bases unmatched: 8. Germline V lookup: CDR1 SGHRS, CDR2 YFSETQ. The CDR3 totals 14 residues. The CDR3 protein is CASSLGGAEQPQHF. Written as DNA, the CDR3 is TGCGCCAGCAGCCTAGGGGGCGCGGAACAGCCCCAGCATTTT.

CDR3: CASSLGPQGTEAFF. As DNA, the CDR3 is TGTGCCAGCAGCTTAGGGCCACAGGGAACTGAAGCTTTCTTT. This chain uses TRBV7-2 with TRBJ1-1, with D perhaps matching TRBD1 (6 bases). The CDR3 length is 14 residues. CDR1 is SGHTA, CDR2 FQGNSA, per germline. Trimming removed 1 base from V and 5 bases from J, with 11 bases in between.

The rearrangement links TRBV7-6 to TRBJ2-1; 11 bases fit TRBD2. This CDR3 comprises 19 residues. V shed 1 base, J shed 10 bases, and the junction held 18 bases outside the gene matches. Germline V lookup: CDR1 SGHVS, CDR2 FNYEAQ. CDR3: CASSLVAGGRGSQSSEQFF. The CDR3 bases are TGTGCCAGCAGCTTAGTAGCGGGGGGGCGTGGGAGTCAGTCGTCGGAGCAGTTCTTC.